These 17 T cell receptor beta chains share one sample of origin, sequenced in a study of cytomegalovirus exposure and HLA in healthy donors. A multiplex PCR was run with 60 Vbeta primers and 13 Jbeta primers. Data came from immunoSEQ multiplex PCR; TCRdb stores just in-frame clones and leaves some out. Here the sample spans under 200,000 clones, roughly 80% being singletons. The source material was PBMCs. These receptors were obtained from a young man in good health and CMV-seronegative.

V usage is TRBV27 and J usage is TRBJ2-6, with D possibly TRBD1 on 6 matching bases. Germline V lookup: CDR1 MNHEY, CDR2 SMNVEV (reference sequence). The CDR3 extends over 17 amino acids. V was trimmed by 6 bases and J by 0 bases, leaving 15 bases between them. The CDR3 DNA reads as TGTGCCAGCAGCTTGACAGGCCCTCCCTCTGGGGCCAACGTCCTGACTTTC. It codes for CASSLTGPPSGANVLTF.

The chain recombines TRBV5-1 with TRBJ2-1, with TRBD1 matching 10 bases. V dropped 4 bases and J dropped 9; count of bases not matched to a gene: 13. This CDR3 is 16 amino acids long. In germline, CDR1 is SGHRS, CDR2 YFSETQ. CDR3 sequence: CASSPGQGSAASEQFF. DNA of the CDR3: TGCGCCAGCAGCCCGGGACAGGGGTCGGCGGCCAGTGAGCAGTTCTTC.

The chain has TRBV7-2 and TRBJ1-3; D call uncertain. Germline loops: CDR1 SGHTA, CDR2 FQGNSA. Trimming shortened V by 1 base and J by 4 bases, and 5 bases separated the two germline ends. The CDR3 covers 13 residues. The CDR3, as DNA: TGTGCCAGCAGCTTAGAACAGGGAAACACCATATATTTT. Encoded protein: CASSLEQGNTIYF.

V gene TRBV10-3 combines with J gene TRBJ2-7, with D uncertain. V dropped 7 bases and J dropped 3 bases, with 13 bases sitting between them. CDR3 length: 13 residues. Per germline, CDR1 ENHRY and CDR2 SYGVKD. The CDR3 DNA reads TGTGCCATCAAAGAGGTACTGATCTACGAGCAGTACTTC. This codes for CAIKEVLIYEQYF.

The chain employs TRBV18 and TRBJ2-1; D gene uncertain. The CDR3 has 15 amino acids. Trimming took off 5 bases at V and 8 bases at J, with 19 bases between the two ends. CDR1 is KGHSH and CDR2 is LQKENI in the germline V gene. The CDR3 protein is CASSSDPPLRDEQFF. For the CDR3, the DNA is TGTGCCAGCTCATCCGACCCCCCCCTACGGGATGAGCAGTTCTTC.

This clone was counted a single time. The rearrangement uses TRBV28 and TRBJ1-5; 9 bases agree with TRBD1. J was trimmed by 7 bases and V by 5 bases; bases with no gene match: 12. The germline V gene encodes CDR1 MDHEN and CDR2 SYDVKM. This CDR3 is 16 amino acids long. CDR3 amino acids: CASSPSTGGVGQPQHF. The DNA of the CDR3 is TGTGCCAGCAGTCCTTCGACAGGGGGGGTGGGGCAGCCCCAGCATTTT.

The chain recombines TRBV5-6 with TRBJ1-1; possible D gene TRBD1, 5 bases. There are 15 residues in the CDR3. The germline CDR1 and CDR2 sequences are SGHDT and YYEEEE. V lost 0 bases and J lost 5, with 14 bases in between. CDR3 coding DNA: TGTGCCAGCAGCTTGGCTCTCTTCGGGGGGACTGAAGCTTTCTTT. The encoded protein is CASSLALFGGTEAFF. The whole variable domain, filled in from reference TRBV5-6 and TRBJ1-1, reads DAGVTQSPTHLIKTRGQQVTLRCSPKSGHDTVSWYQQALGQGPQFIFQYYEEEERQRGNFPDRFSGHQFPNYSSELNVNALLLGDSALYLCASSLALFGGTEAFFGQGTRLTVV.

This sequence joins TRBV7-6 and TRBJ1-3; possible D gene TRBD1, 6 bases. This CDR3 is built from 16 residues. Trimming removed 6 bases from V and 0 bases from J, with 15 bases in between. Germline V lookup: CDR1 SGHVS, CDR2 FNYEAQ. CDR3 residues: CASSHAGQYSGNTIYF. Here the CDR3 DNA reads TGTGCCAGCAGTCACGCCGGACAGTACTCTGGAAACACCATATATTTT.

This chain links TRBV30 with TRBJ1-6; no firm D call. Germline CDR1 reads GTSNPN; CDR2 reads SVGIG (reference sequence). The CDR3 has 14 amino acids. V shed 3 bases and J shed 0 bases, with 6 bases lying between them. The CDR3, as DNA: TGTGCCTGGAGAGGGAGCTCCTATAATTCACCCCTCCACTTT. Encoded protein: CAWRGSSYNSPLHF.

V and J are TRBV2 and TRBJ2-5; the D is unclear. The germline V gene has CDR1 SNHLY and CDR2 FYNNEI. V was cut by 8 bases and J by 6 bases, with 16 bases left in between. The CDR3 is made up of 13 amino acids. CDR3 nucleotide sequence: TGTGCCAGCGTACAACCTGGCAAGAAGACCCAGTACTTC. The encoded protein is CASVQPGKKTQYF.

This sequence joins TRBV5-1 and TRBJ2-1, with TRBD2 as a possible D gene (6 bases). This CDR3 region has 18 residues. V lost 4 bases and J lost 6, with 26 bases in between. The germline gives CDR1 SGHRS, CDR2 YFSETQ. The CDR3 sequence: CASSPPHFVGQGGNEQFF. DNA of the CDR3: TGCGCCAGCAGCCCTCCCCATTTCGTAGGGCAGGGAGGCAATGAGCAGTTCTTC.

The V call is TRBV29-1, the J call TRBJ1-4; 8 nucleotides match TRBD1. The CDR3 spans 14 residues. Germline-derived CDR1 and CDR2 are SQVTM and ANQGSEA. V lost 7 bases and J lost 3; bases outside the gene matches: 7. The CDR3: CSARTGSANEKLFF. The CDR3 DNA reads as TGCAGCGCCCGGACAGGGAGCGCTAATGAAAAACTGTTTTTT.

The chain carries TRBV7-9 and TRBJ1-5; no definite D call. The CDR3 is made up of 14 amino acids. Germline V gene data show CDR1 as SEHNR and CDR2 as FQNEAQ (reference sequence). Between the trimmed V and J ends, which lost 1 base and 3 bases, there was a span of 7 bases. Here the CDR3 DNA reads TGTGCCAGCAGCTTAGTTGGCTCCAATCAGCCCCAGCATTTT. It specifies CASSLVGSNQPQHF.

V gene TRBV30 combines with J gene TRBJ1-3; maybe TRBD1 (6 bases). Per the germline V gene, CDR1 is GTSNPN and CDR2 is SVGIG (reference sequence). This CDR3 is 12 amino acids long. Trimming cost V 3 bases and J 8 bases, with 11 bases left between them. The CDR3 sequence is CAWSPRGDTIYF. CDR3 DNA sequence: TGTGCCTGGAGCCCCAGGGGCGACACCATATATTTT.

The J gene is TRBJ2-4, the V gene TRBV14; D is undetermined. V was trimmed by 3 bases and J by 0 bases, leaving 9 bases between them. CDR3 size: 15 residues. Germline CDR1 and CDR2: SGHDN and FVKESK. As DNA, the CDR3 is TGTGCCAGCAGCCACGGTACTTTAGCCAAAAACATTCAGTACTTC. Translation: CASSHGTLAKNIQYF. The whole variable domain, filled in from reference TRBV14 and TRBJ2-4, reads EAGVTQFPSHSVIEKGQTVTLRCDPISGHDNLYWYRRVMGKEIKFLLHFVKESKQDESGMPNNRFLAERTGGTYSTLKVQPAELEDSGVYFCASSHGTLAKNIQYFGAGTRLSVL.

The CDR3 DNA reads as TGTGCCATCAGTGACAGGTTTTATGGCTACACCTTC. It translates to CAISDRFYGYTF. The chain combines TRBV10-3 with TRBJ1-2; D not resolved. V lost 3 bases to trimming and J lost 5 bases, with 7 bases between them. Germline lookup yields CDR1 ENHRY and CDR2 SYGVKD. CDR3 length: 12 amino acids.

The chain joins TRBV19 to TRBJ1-1; 9 bases fit TRBD1. The CDR3 runs 16 residues. Germline V gene data show CDR1 as LNHDA and CDR2 as SQIVND (reference sequence). V lost 10 bases and J lost 1; bases outside the gene matches: 13. CDR3 sequence: CATVKRTGVSNTEAFF. The DNA for the CDR3 is TGTGCCACTGTAAAAAGGACAGGGGTATCGAACACTGAAGCTTTCTTT.